This T cell receptor (beta chain) was recovered during a study of graft-versus-host responses after intestinal transplantation. Study information: Anti-thymocyte globulin induction, then tacrolimus and steroids for about 3 years, went to all recipients.

The CDR3 sequence is 13 residues long. Germline trimming cut 6 bases from V and 3 bases from J; bases unmatched to any gene: 3. Germline CDR1 and CDR2: MNHNS and SASEGT. About this clone: The antigen remains undetermined. The same CDR3 arises from other DNA sequences in this sample as well.

Assay: immunoSEQ multiplex PCR; the TCRdb copy retains only in-frame clones and omits some. The data show tens of thousands of clones, over 75% seen once. The source was unstimulated CD8+ T cells sorted from spleen or lymph node cells, collected before transplant. This sequence joins TRBV6-1 and TRBJ2-7; TRBD1 matches at 9 bases. The receptor comes from a human donor who was the organ donor for an intestinal transplant. As DNA, the CDR3 is TGTGCCAGCAGCGCGACAGGGGGCTACGAGCAGTACTTC. Its protein is CASSATGGYEQYF.